Below are 13 T cell receptor beta chains sequenced from a single sample in a study of CD8 T cells in Susac syndrome. Random hexamers primed reverse transcription of 0.5 to 1 ug RNA. MiXCR, run by TCRdb on the immunoSEQ multiplex PCR reads, gives a single entry per CDR3 protein. The table records under 200,000 distinct CDR3 sequences, approximately 96% of them present only once. The sequencing input was CD4+ T cells from PBMCs. Receptors originate from a human donor with Susac syndrome.

This chain joins TRBV29-1 and TRBJ2-1; possible D gene TRBD1, 6 bases. With 7 bases removed from V and 7 bases from J, the gap between germline ends came to 14 bases. There are 12 residues in the CDR3. Germline loops: CDR1 SQVTM, CDR2 ANQGSEA. This chain's CDR3 is CSAGHLGNEQFF. DNA of the CDR3: TGCAGCGCGGGACACCTTGGAAATGAGCAGTTCTTC.

The chain has TRBV7-9 and TRBJ1-4; D ambiguous. Per the germline V gene, CDR1 is SEHNR and CDR2 is FQNEAQ (reference sequence). This CDR3 contains 14 residues. Deletions cut 5 bases from V and 6 bases from J, with 13 bases between. CDR3 nucleotide sequence: TGTGCCAGCAGCCCCCACGGACCGGATGAAAAACTGTTTTTT. Encoded protein: CASSPHGPDEKLFF.

V gene TRBV5-1 combines with J gene TRBJ1-2; D gene uncertain. CDR1 and CDR2 from the germline V gene are SGHRS and YFSETQ. With 5 bases removed from V and 3 bases from J, the gap between germline ends came to 8 bases. This CDR3 contains 12 residues. The CDR3 reads CASRREDYGYTF. The CDR3 DNA reads TGCGCCAGCAGACGAGAGGACTATGGCTACACCTTC.

V and J are TRBV18 and TRBJ1-2; weak D call: TRBD1 (5 bases). Germline CDR1 and CDR2: KGHSH and LQKENI. This CDR3 spans 14 amino acids. V lost 3 bases and J 3 bases, leaving 11 bases between the germline ends. The CDR3 is CASSPGVSDYGYTF. The CDR3 bases are TGTGCCAGCTCACCGGGGGTCAGTGACTATGGCTACACCTTC.

The chain combines TRBV12-3 or TRBV12-4 with TRBJ2-2; 7 positions agree with TRBD2. The CDR3 is made up of 15 amino acids. Losses at the gene ends were 8 bases for V and 1 base for J; bases not matched to a gene: 7. This CDR3 is CASGEAGWNTGELFF. The CDR3 coding sequence is TGTGCCAGCGGGGAAGCGGGGTGGAACACCGGGGAGCTGTTTTTT.

The rearrangement uses TRBV9 and TRBJ2-1; tentative D call: TRBD2 (6 bases). CDR1 SGDLS and CDR2 YYNGEE come from the germline V gene. V lost 0 bases and J 5 bases, leaving 9 bases between the germline ends. The CDR3 sequence is 14 residues long. CDR3 sequence reads: CASSVARGHNEQFF. CDR3 DNA sequence: TGTGCCAGCAGCGTAGCGCGGGGCCACAATGAGCAGTTCTTC. The variable domain in full, with the rest retrieved from reference TRBV9 and TRBJ2-1, is DSGVTQTPKHLITATGQRVTLRCSPRSGDLSVYWYQQSLDQGLQFLIQYYNGEERAKGNILERFSAQQFPDLHSELNLSSLELGDSALYFCASSVARGHNEQFFGPGTRLTVL.

The rearrangement uses TRBV28 and TRBJ2-7; D unresolved. The CDR3 covers 13 residues. Germline-derived CDR1 and CDR2 are MDHEN and SYDVKM. The ends were cut back, 5 bases at V and 2 bases at J, with 10 bases in the middle. CDR3 sequence: CASSPPETYEQYF. CDR3 nucleotides: TGTGCCAGCAGTCCGCCCGAAACCTACGAGCAGTACTTC.

The J gene is TRBJ2-5, the V gene TRBV7-9, with 10 bases aligning to TRBD1. This CDR3 has 13 amino acids. V gave up 4 bases and J gave up 10 bases; unmatched junction bases: 6. Germline V gene sequence: CDR1 SEHNR, CDR2 FQNEAQ (reference sequence). Written as DNA, the CDR3 is TGTGCCAGCAGCTCGCCGGGACAGGGGAACCAGTACTTC. Protein: CASSSPGQGNQYF.

This chain uses TRBV12-3 or TRBV12-4 with TRBJ2-1; D is unclear. The CDR3 extends over 12 amino acids. The V end lost 3 bases, the J end lost 9 bases, and 9 bases lay between the germline ends. CDR3 sequence: CASSLGPSEQFF. CDR3 bases: TGTGCCAGCAGTTTGGGTCCGAGTGAGCAGTTCTTC.

The gene calls are TRBV7-9 and TRBJ1-2, with TRBD1 matching 9 bases. The ends lost 5 bases at V and 2 bases at J; junction bases unmatched: 6. The CDR3 runs to 15 residues. The V gene's germline CDR1 is SEHNR and CDR2 FQNEAQ (reference sequence). CDR3 sequence (DNA): TGTGCCAGCAGCACTGGACAGGGGCTGAACTATGGCTACACCTTC. It yields the protein CASSTGQGLNYGYTF.

The V call is TRBV12-3 or TRBV12-4, the J call TRBJ1-2; D possibly corresponds to TRBD1 (5 bases). V was trimmed by 5 bases and J by 7 bases, leaving 11 bases between them. The CDR3 has 12 amino acids. The chain's CDR3 is CASSPGTLGYTF. The CDR3 bases are TGTGCCAGCAGTCCCGGGACCCTTGGCTACACCTTC.

This clonotype was observed a single time. The chain recombines TRBV10-3 with TRBJ2-7; 7 bases align to TRBD1. Looked up from germline, CDR1 is ENHRY and CDR2 is SYGVKD. This CDR3 contains 13 residues. V trimming: 5 bases; J trimming: 4 bases; junction bases outside the gene matches: 5. The CDR3 region has the DNA TGTGCCATCAGTCCCGGGACAGCGTACGAGCAGTACTTC. This codes for CAISPGTAYEQYF.

The genes are TRBV2 and TRBJ1-2; no reliable D call. CDR3 length: 13 amino acids. Deletions cut 3 bases from V and 2 bases from J, with 7 bases between. Germline V gene lookup returns CDR1 SNHLY and CDR2 FYNNEI. The CDR3: CASSEGVNYGYTF. As DNA, the CDR3 is TGTGCCAGCAGTGAGGGAGTCAACTATGGCTACACCTTC. The entire variable domain, with the rest obtained from reference TRBV2 and TRBJ1-2, is as follows: EPEVTQTPSHQVTQMGQEVILRCVPISNHLYFYWYRQILGQKVEFLVSFYNNEISEKSEIFDDQFSVERPDGSNFTLKIRSTKLEDSAMYFCASSEGVNYGYTFGSGTRLTVV.